These 30 T cell receptor beta chains were sequenced from one sample in a study of blood T cell repertoires in COVID-19. Assay: immunoSEQ multiplex PCR; the TCRdb copy retains only in-frame clones and omits some. The table has 100,000 or so clones, roughly 78% seen once; the top ten hold roughly an eighth. The sample consisted of peripheral blood. Every receptor here comes from a woman of 80 years or more with acute or convalescent COVID-19.

The V and J genes are TRBV15 and TRBJ1-4; 11 bases fit TRBD1. V lost 0 bases to trimming and J lost 7 bases; unmatched junction nucleotides: 4. Germline lookup yields CDR1 LNHNV and CDR2 YYDKDF (reference sequence). The CDR3 covers 16 residues. CDR3: CATSRDRGQGAEKLFF. In DNA, the CDR3 is TGTGCCACCAGCAGAGATAGAGGACAGGGGGCTGAAAAACTGTTTTTT.

V usage is TRBV12-3 or TRBV12-4 and J usage is TRBJ1-1, with D possibly matching TRBD1 (5 bases). This CDR3 has 13 amino acids. Trimming cost V 4 bases and J 5 bases, with 11 bases left between them. CDR3 coding DNA: TGTGCCAGCAGTTCGAGCAGGGCGACTGAAGCTTTCTTT. Its translation is CASSSSRATEAFF.

The chain employs TRBV7-9 and TRBJ1-1; a possible D gene is TRBD1 (6 bases). Trimming took 6 bases from V and 4 from J, leaving 15 bases between them. Germline lookup yields CDR1 SEHNR and CDR2 FQNEAQ (reference sequence). The CDR3 spans 14 residues. CDR3 protein: CASSRGARGTEAFF. CDR3 DNA sequence: TGTGCCAGCAGTCGGGGGGCGCGCGGCACTGAAGCTTTCTTT.

V usage is TRBV4-1 and J usage is TRBJ1-2, with TRBD1 matching 8 bases. Trimming at V came to 3 bases and at J to 3 bases, leaving 6 bases not matched to a gene. CDR3 length: 15 residues. Germline CDR1 is MGHRA and CDR2 is YSYEKL. The CDR3 reads CASSQWTGFDYGYTF. The CDR3 DNA sequence: TGCGCCAGCAGCCAGTGGACAGGGTTTGACTATGGCTACACCTTC.

The chain carries TRBV9 and TRBJ1-2; D is unresolved. CDR1 and CDR2 from the germline V gene are SGDLS and YYNGEE. The length of the CDR3 is 14 residues. V was shortened by 4 bases and J by 1 base, with 11 bases between the two germline ends. In nucleotides, the CDR3 is TGTGCCAGCAGCCCCTTAGACTTTAACTATGGCTACACCTTC. Its translation is CASSPLDFNYGYTF.

The chain uses TRBV7-2 and TRBJ1-4; D uncertain. The V end lost 2 bases, the J end lost 5 bases, and 12 bases lay between the germline ends. This CDR3 is 15 amino acids long. From germline, CDR1 is SGHTA and CDR2 FQGNSA. As DNA, the CDR3 is TGTGCCAGCAGCTTACTACCGGGAGGGAATGAAAAACTGTTTTTT. It yields the protein CASSLLPGGNEKLFF.

This clone occurred once. At one boundary the junction diverges from the germline segment, which might be a read error. The chain carries TRBV6-2 or TRBV6-3 and TRBJ2-7, with D tentatively TRBD2 (6 bases). Germline V gives CDR1 MNHEY, CDR2 SVGEGT. CDR3 length: 14 residues. Here the CDR3 reads CASSDSGRGYEQYF. The DNA of the CDR3 is TGTGCCAGCAGTGACTCGGGACGGGGGTACGAGCAGTACTTC.

The chain carries TRBV4-2 and TRBJ1-2, with 12 nucleotides matching TRBD1. This CDR3 is 18 amino acids long. V shed 3 bases and J 3 bases; nucleotides not matched to a gene: 11. Looked up from germline, CDR1 is LGHNA and CDR2 is YNFKEQ. As DNA, the CDR3 is TGTGCCAGCAGCCACGTAGGGAACCGGGACAGGGGGCACTATGGCTACACCTTC. Translation gives CASSHVGNRDRGHYGYTF.

The V gene is TRBV6-5, the J gene TRBJ1-2; 7 nucleotides agree with TRBD1. The germline gives CDR1 MNHEY, CDR2 SVGAGI. CDR3 length: 12 residues. Trimming at V came to 7 bases and at J to 4 bases, leaving 3 bases not matched to a gene. The CDR3 here is CASIGTVYGYTF. The CDR3 DNA is TGTGCCAGCATCGGGACAGTCTATGGCTACACCTTC.

The chain is built from TRBV9 and TRBJ2-2, with TRBD1 identical over 9 bases. Germline CDR1 SGDLS, CDR2 YYNGEE. This CDR3 contains 15 residues. V lost 3 bases and J lost 4; bases outside the gene matches: 4. Here the CDR3 reads CASSARQGGTGELFF. CDR3 in DNA: TGTGCCAGCAGCGCCCGACAGGGGGGCACCGGGGAGCTGTTTTTT.

This clone was counted a few times. The chain links TRBV27 to TRBJ1-1; unclear D gene. CDR3 length: 14 residues. V was trimmed by 5 bases and J by 0 bases, leaving 10 bases between them. Germline V gene sequence: CDR1 MNHEY, CDR2 SMNVEV (reference sequence). CDR3 sequence (DNA): TGTGCCAGCAGTCTCAACGGTATGAACACTGAAGCTTTCTTT. It codes for CASSLNGMNTEAFF.

The rearrangement uses TRBV5-4 and TRBJ2-2; D is possibly TRBD1 (5 bases). The germline CDR1 and CDR2 sequences are SGHNT and YYREEE (reference sequence). The CDR3 loop spans 14 amino acids. The germline V and J ends were trimmed by 0 bases and 6 bases, with 9 bases remaining between them. This CDR3 is CASSLDRWAGELFF. The CDR3 coding sequence is TGTGCCAGCAGCTTGGACAGGTGGGCCGGGGAGCTGTTTTTT.

This clone was recorded many times. CDR3 amino acids: CASSEQPLVGKPQHF. The CDR3, as DNA: TGTGCCAGCAGTGAACAGCCATTGGTGGGCAAGCCCCAGCATTTT. The rearrangement links TRBV6-1 to TRBJ1-5; no reliable D call. V was pared by 2 bases and J by 8 bases, with 16 bases between. Germline values: CDR1 MNHNS, CDR2 SASEGT. There are 15 residues in the CDR3.

The CDR3 reads CASSPTPGRTFYGYTF. The CDR3 DNA follows: TGTGCCAGCAGCCCAACACCAGGGAGGACATTTTATGGCTACACCTTC. The genes are TRBV7-3 and TRBJ1-2; tentative D call: TRBD1 (5 bases). From germline, CDR1 is SGHTA and CDR2 FQGTGA. V was pared by 5 bases and J by 5 bases, with 21 bases between. The CDR3 covers 16 residues.

V gene TRBV5-1 combines with J gene TRBJ1-6; D is undetermined. CDR1 and CDR2 from the germline V gene are SGHRS and YFSETQ. The V gene lost 2 bases and the J gene lost 5 bases, with 5 bases spanning the gap. The CDR3 length is 13 residues. The DNA for the CDR3 is TGCGCCAGCAGCTTTGAGGATAATTCACCCCTCCACTTT. It is translated as CASSFEDNSPLHF.

The chain recombines TRBV9 with TRBJ1-1; a weak D match, TRBD1 (6 bases). Trimming stripped 2 bases from V and 0 bases from J, with 11 bases between. Per the germline V gene, CDR1 is SGDLS and CDR2 is YYNGEE. This CDR3 has 15 residues. CDR3 nucleotide sequence: TGTGCCAGCAGCGTTAGGACAGCCATGAACACTGAAGCTTTCTTT. This encodes CASSVRTAMNTEAFF.

The chain couples TRBV5-1 to TRBJ2-3; D possibly corresponds to TRBD2 (5 bases). This CDR3 is built from 15 residues. V was shortened by 0 bases and J by 3 bases, with 11 bases between the two germline ends. Germline loops: CDR1 SGHRS, CDR2 YFSETQ. CDR3 nucleotide sequence: TGCGCCAGCAGCTTGGCTAGCCACCGAACAGATACGCAGTATTTT. Amino acids: CASSLASHRTDTQYF.

This chain connects TRBV19 to TRBJ2-2; TRBD2 aligns across 13 bases. After removal of 5 bases from V and 3 bases from J, the junction contained 12 bases not matched to a gene. The CDR3 length is 19 residues. Germline lookup yields CDR1 LNHDA and CDR2 SQIVND (reference sequence). For the CDR3, the DNA is TGTGCCAGTAGTCTCAGACTAGCGGGGGGCCGGGAGTACACCGGGGAGCTGTTTTTT. This sequence encodes CASSLRLAGGREYTGELFF.

This chain uses TRBV5-4 with TRBJ1-2; 7 bases are shared with TRBD1. This CDR3 spans 15 amino acids. The V segment lost 0 bases and the J segment 3 bases; nucleotides outside the gene matches: 5. In germline, CDR1 is SGHNT, CDR2 YYREEE (reference sequence). CDR3: CASSLGTGLDYGYTF. The CDR3 bases are TGTGCCAGCAGCTTGGGGACAGGTCTTGACTATGGCTACACCTTC. Based on the CDR3 plus reference TRBV5-4 and TRBJ1-2, the full variable domain is ETGVTQSPTHLIKTRGQQVTLRCSSQSGHNTVSWYQQALGQGPQFIFQYYREEENGRGNFPPRFSGLQFPNYSSELNVNALELDDSALYLCASSLGTGLDYGYTFGSGTRLTVV.

The chain is built from TRBV30 and TRBJ1-6, with D maybe TRBD1 (5 bases). This CDR3 has 12 amino acids. Germline values: CDR1 GTSNPN, CDR2 SVGIG (reference sequence). The V end lost 3 bases, the J end lost 6 bases, and 6 bases lay between the germline ends. This CDR3 reads CAWRGANSPLHF. DNA of the CDR3: TGTGCCTGGAGAGGGGCTAATTCACCCCTCCACTTT.

The V gene is TRBV19, the J gene TRBJ2-5, with 7 bases aligning to TRBD2. The junction had 5 bases not matched to a gene; V was cut back by 5 bases and J by 5 bases. Germline assignment: CDR1 LNHDA and CDR2 SQIVND (reference sequence). The CDR3 loop spans 13 amino acids. The CDR3 reads CASSVTSRETQYF. The CDR3 nucleotides read TGTGCCAGTAGTGTGACTAGCCGGGAGACCCAGTACTTC.

This clone was recorded a few times. The chain links TRBV29-1 to TRBJ1-2; 8 bases map to TRBD1. V shed 6 bases, J shed 1 base, and the junction held 4 bases outside the gene matches. Germline V gene data show CDR1 as SQVTM and CDR2 as ANQGSEA. The CDR3 contains 13 residues. CDR3 protein: CSVQGGGNYGYTF. Here the CDR3 DNA reads TGCAGCGTACAGGGGGGCGGTAACTATGGCTACACCTTC.

This clone occurred once. V and J are TRBV29-1 and TRBJ2-3; the D is unclear. The CDR3 covers 15 residues. CDR1 and CDR2 from the germline V gene are SQVTM and ANQGSEA. V was clipped by 3 bases and J by 2 bases, with 15 bases between them. As DNA, the CDR3 is TGCAGCGTTGAGGGTGAACAGAGCTACACAGATACGCAGTATTTT. This codes for CSVEGEQSYTDTQYF.

The rearrangement joins TRBV10-2 to TRBJ1-5, with D perhaps TRBD1 (6 bases). Germline V gene lookup returns CDR1 WSHSY and CDR2 SAAADI. V gave up 6 bases and J gave up 1 base, with 10 bases separating them. The length of the CDR3 is 14 residues. CDR3 in DNA: TGCGCCAGCAGAGGCAGGGGAAGCAATCAGCCCCAGCATTTT. Amino acids: CASRGRGSNQPQHF.

V gene TRBV2 combines with J gene TRBJ1-5, with D possibly being TRBD1 (5 bases). V gave up 8 bases and J gave up 2 bases, with 16 bases separating them. The CDR3 is 15 residues long. Germline V gene sequence: CDR1 SNHLY, CDR2 FYNNEI. Here the CDR3 reads CASGWDGGGNQPQHF. The CDR3 coding sequence is TGTGCCAGCGGGTGGGACGGCGGGGGCAATCAGCCCCAGCATTTT.

The sample holds a few counts of this clone. The chain is built from TRBV7-8 and TRBJ1-2; tentatively, D is TRBD1 (5 bases). The CDR3 is 16 residues long. Per germline, CDR1 SGHVS and CDR2 FQNEAQ. V was shortened by 0 bases and J by 1 base, with 12 bases between the two germline ends. The CDR3: CASSLAQATLNYGYTF. CDR3 in DNA: TGTGCCAGCAGCTTAGCACAGGCCACCCTTAACTATGGCTACACCTTC.

The chain has TRBV7-2 and TRBJ1-2; D is uncertain. The CDR3 is 16 residues long. From germline, CDR1 is SGHTA and CDR2 FQGNSA. V was clipped by 4 bases and J by 0 bases, with 15 bases between them. The CDR3 nucleotides are TGTGCCAGCAGCTATACTGGACTCTCAGCTAACTATGGCTACACCTTC. As protein: CASSYTGLSANYGYTF.

This clone was seen only a few times. The chain is built from TRBV5-1 and TRBJ1-2; D is perhaps TRBD1 (6 bases). Germline V gene sequence: CDR1 SGHRS, CDR2 YFSETQ. The CDR3 length is 15 residues. V was shortened by 1 base and J by 4 bases, with 14 bases between the two germline ends. The CDR3 bases are TGCGCCAGCAGCTTGCAACAGGGAGTAAGCTATGGCTACACCTTC. Protein sequence: CASSLQQGVSYGYTF.

The chain has TRBV2 and TRBJ2-6; no clear D. The germline CDR1 and CDR2 sequences are SNHLY and FYNNEI. The CDR3 is made up of 15 amino acids. V was trimmed by 2 bases and J by 0 bases, leaving 5 bases between them. The CDR3: CASSEFRSGANVLTF. In DNA form, the CDR3 reads TGTGCCAGCAGTGAATTCCGCTCTGGGGCCAACGTCCTGACTTTC.

The chain recombines TRBV5-4 with TRBJ1-2; the D gene is possibly TRBD1 (5 bases). V lost 0 bases and J 6 bases, leaving 12 bases between the germline ends. The V gene's germline CDR1 is SGHNT and CDR2 YYREEE (reference sequence). The CDR3 sequence is 14 residues long. CDR3 sequence (DNA): TGTGCCAGCAGCTTGGAACGCAGGGAACATGGCTACACCTTC. It encodes CASSLERREHGYTF.